What follows are 19 T cell receptor beta chains derived from one specimen sequenced in a study of CD8 T cells in Susac syndrome. RNA amounts of roughly 0.45 to 1 ug underwent reverse transcription with random hexamers. One entry per CDR3 protein results from TCRdb running MiXCR on the immunoSEQ multiplex PCR reads. The profile shows 110,000 or so distinct CDR3 sequences, around 95% of them singletons. The source material was CD4+ T cells from PBMCs. The receptors stem from a human donor in good health.

V and J are TRBV29-1 and TRBJ2-3, with 14 bases aligning to TRBD2. This CDR3 comprises 17 residues. J was trimmed by 0 bases and V by 3 bases; bases with no gene match: 5. Germline assignment: CDR1 SQVTM and CDR2 ANQGSEA. This CDR3 is CSVDRGTSGRSTDTQYF. The CDR3 DNA sequence: TGCAGCGTTGACCGGGGGACTAGCGGGAGAAGCACAGATACGCAGTATTTT.

The CDR3 loop reads CASSANTNQPQHF. As DNA, the CDR3 is TGTGCCAGCAGTGCAAATACTAATCAGCCCCAGCATTTT. V usage is TRBV6-2 or TRBV6-3 and J usage is TRBJ1-5, with D uncertain. Per the germline V gene, CDR1 is MNHEY and CDR2 is SVGEGT. Trimming shortened V by 5 bases and J by 4 bases, and 9 bases separated the two germline ends. CDR3 length: 13 residues.

This clonotype was detected once. The gene calls are TRBV12-3 or TRBV12-4 and TRBJ2-1; unclear D gene. CDR3 length equals 12 residues. Trimming cost V 2 bases and J 7 bases, with 6 bases left between them. DNA of the CDR3: TGTGCCAGCAGTTTATCCCGAAATGAGCAGTTCTTC. This codes for CASSLSRNEQFF.

J is TRBJ2-5 and V is TRBV9, with 13 bases lining up with TRBD2. The CDR3 covers 17 residues. The V and J ends lost 4 bases and 5 bases, in that order; junction bases with no gene match: 11. Germline assignment: CDR1 SGDLS and CDR2 YYNGEE. The CDR3 is CASSPGGWGLAGETQYF. CDR3 DNA: TGTGCCAGCAGCCCAGGCGGATGGGGACTAGCGGGGGAGACCCAGTACTTC.

The chain has TRBV10-3 and TRBJ1-5, with D possibly TRBD1 on 5 matching bases. CDR1 and CDR2 from the germline V gene are ENHRY and SYGVKD. Trimming removed 4 bases at V and 1 base at J, with 8 bases between. There are 14 residues in the CDR3. As DNA, the CDR3 is TGTGCCATCAGTGCCTGGGACAGCAATCAGCCCCAGCATTTT. Amino acid sequence: CAISAWDSNQPQHF.

The chain carries TRBV3-1 and TRBJ1-1; D gene ambiguous. This CDR3 is 12 amino acids long. Trimming took 1 base from V and 8 from J, leaving 8 bases between them. The germline CDR1 and CDR2 sequences are LGHDT and YNNKEL (reference sequence). CDR3 in amino acids: CASSQGAGEAFF. The CDR3 region has the DNA TGTGCCAGCAGCCAAGGAGCGGGAGAAGCTTTCTTT.

V gene TRBV6-5 combines with J gene TRBJ2-7; tentative D call: TRBD1 (5 bases). CDR1 is MNHEY and CDR2 is SVGAGI in the germline V gene. This CDR3 contains 14 residues. V was shortened by 2 bases and J by 2 bases, with 10 bases between the two germline ends. The chain's CDR3 is CASSYGRTTYEQYF. CDR3 in DNA: TGTGCCAGCAGTTACGGGCGGACAACCTACGAGCAGTACTTC.

Worth noting for this clonotype: One end of the junction varies from germline; a read error may be responsible. V and J are TRBV7-7 and TRBJ2-3; possibly TRBD1 for D (6 bases). Germline assignment: CDR1 SSHAT and CDR2 FNYEAQ (reference sequence). The CDR3 is made up of 16 amino acids. CDR3 sequence reads: CASSIGSTGFADTQYF. CDR3 DNA: TGTGCTAGCAGCATAGGATCCACAGGGTTCGCAGATACGCAGTATTTT.

The chain's CDR3 is CASSFRGGGLAGEQFF. The CDR3 nucleotides are TGTGCCAGCAGCTTCCGGGGGGGCGGACTAGCCGGGGAGCAGTTCTTC. V gene TRBV7-3 combines with J gene TRBJ2-1; 8 nucleotides align to TRBD2. This CDR3 region has 16 residues. V shed 3 bases, J shed 10 bases, and the junction held 14 bases outside the gene matches. Germline V gene sequence: CDR1 SGHTA, CDR2 FQGTGA.

The chain carries TRBV20-1 and TRBJ1-3, with 8 bases identical to TRBD1. V gave up 6 bases and J gave up 1 base; unmatched junction bases: 5. The CDR3 spans 14 residues. Per the germline V gene, CDR1 is DFQATT and CDR2 is SNEGSKA (reference sequence). CDR3 region: CSAEDRDSGNTIYF. The CDR3 nucleotides are TGCAGTGCAGAGGACAGGGATTCTGGAAACACCATATATTTT.

This chain connects TRBV7-9 to TRBJ1-1; D may be TRBD1 (5 bases). In germline, CDR1 is SEHNR, CDR2 FQNEAQ (reference sequence). V was clipped by 5 bases and J by 0 bases, with 10 bases between them. This CDR3 contains 14 residues. The CDR3 DNA sequence: TGTGCCAGCAGCCGAGGGGTCCTGAACACTGAAGCTTTCTTT. Protein sequence: CASSRGVLNTEAFF.

The rearrangement joins TRBV7-9 to TRBJ2-5; D gene ambiguous. Germline values: CDR1 SEHNR, CDR2 FQNEAQ (reference sequence). The V end was cut by 4 bases, the J end by 2 bases, with 14 bases between. This CDR3 is built from 15 residues. The CDR3 region is CASSYASVEQETQYF. The CDR3 DNA reads as TGTGCCAGCAGCTATGCCTCAGTGGAACAAGAGACCCAGTACTTC.

The V call is TRBV6-1, the J call TRBJ2-1, with 14 bases matching TRBD2. Per the germline V gene, CDR1 is MNHNS and CDR2 is SASEGT. The CDR3 extends over 13 amino acids. The V segment lost 6 bases and the J segment 10 bases; nucleotides outside the gene matches: 2. CDR3 loop: CASRGLAGVEQFF. DNA of the CDR3: TGTGCCAGCAGGGGACTAGCGGGAGTCGAGCAGTTCTTC.

This chain uses TRBV5-1 with TRBJ1-1; weak D call: TRBD1 (5 bases). The length of the CDR3 is 13 residues. Between the trimmed V and J ends, which lost 4 bases and 6 bases, there was a span of 13 bases. CDR1 and CDR2 from the germline V gene are SGHRS and YFSETQ. The CDR3 coding sequence is TGCGCCAGCAGCCAGGCTACCAGGGCTGAAGCTTTCTTT. Amino acids: CASSQATRAEAFF.

The chain uses TRBV7-9 and TRBJ1-4; D gene unclear. CDR3 length: 16 amino acids. Germline V lookup: CDR1 SEHNR, CDR2 FQNEAQ (reference sequence). Trimming cost V 4 bases and J 0 bases, with 12 bases left between them. The CDR3 sequence: CASSSRRAATNEKLFF. The CDR3 nucleotides read TGTGCCAGCAGCTCCAGGAGGGCAGCAACTAATGAAAAACTGTTTTTT. Full variable domain (outside the CDR3, taken from reference TRBV7-9 and TRBJ1-4): DTGVSQNPRHKITKRGQNVTFRCDPISEHNRLYWYRQTLGQGPEFLTYFQNEAQLEKSRLLSDRFSAERPKGSFSTLEIQRTEQGDSAMYLCASSSRRAATNEKLFFGSGTQLSVL.

V gene TRBV6-2 or TRBV6-3 combines with J gene TRBJ2-1; no clear D gene. V lost 7 bases to trimming and J lost 2 bases, with 9 bases between them. CDR1 is MNHEY, CDR2 SVGEGT, per germline. The CDR3 has 13 amino acids. CDR3 region: CASNRRTYNEQFF. CDR3 DNA: TGTGCCAGCAACCGGCGTACCTACAATGAGCAGTTCTTC.

A remark on this clonotype: The junction departs from the called germline gene at one end, perhaps through a read error. The V gene is TRBV2, the J gene TRBJ2-5, with 7 bases aligning to TRBD1. Germline V gene sequence: CDR1 SNHLY, CDR2 FYNNEI. The CDR3 consists of 13 residues. Here the CDR3 DNA reads TGTGCCAACAGTGACAGGGTTCTTGGGACCCAGTACTTC. This sequence encodes CANSDRVLGTQYF.

The V call is TRBV4-3, the J call TRBJ2-1; 8 bases match TRBD2. The germline gives CDR1 LGHNA, CDR2 YSLEER. V lost 0 bases and J lost 1; bases outside the gene matches: 8. The CDR3 covers 18 residues. The CDR3 protein is CASSQEAGLGGSYNEQFF. The CDR3 nucleotides are TGCGCCAGCAGCCAAGAAGCGGGACTAGGAGGATCCTACAATGAGCAGTTCTTC.

The genes are TRBV7-8 and TRBJ2-3, with 10 bases matching TRBD2. The V gene's germline CDR1 is SGHVS and CDR2 FQNEAQ. The CDR3 is 16 amino acids. J was trimmed by 3 bases and V by 2 bases; bases with no gene match: 5. CDR3 sequence: CASSLHRTSGTDTQYF. The DNA of the CDR3 is TGTGCCAGCAGCTTACACCGGACTAGCGGTACAGATACGCAGTATTTT.